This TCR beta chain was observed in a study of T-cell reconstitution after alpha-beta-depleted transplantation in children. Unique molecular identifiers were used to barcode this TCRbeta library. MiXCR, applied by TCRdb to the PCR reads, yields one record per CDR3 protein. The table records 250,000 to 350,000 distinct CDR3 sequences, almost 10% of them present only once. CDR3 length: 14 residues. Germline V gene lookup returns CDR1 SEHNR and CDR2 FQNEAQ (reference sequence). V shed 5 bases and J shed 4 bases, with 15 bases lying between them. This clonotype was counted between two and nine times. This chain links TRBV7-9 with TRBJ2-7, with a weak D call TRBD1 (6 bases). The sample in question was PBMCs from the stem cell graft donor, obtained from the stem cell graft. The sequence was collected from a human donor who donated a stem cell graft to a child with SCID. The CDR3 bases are TGTGCCAGCAGCCCCCGGGACATATTATACGAGCAGTACTTC. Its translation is CASSPRDILYEQYF.